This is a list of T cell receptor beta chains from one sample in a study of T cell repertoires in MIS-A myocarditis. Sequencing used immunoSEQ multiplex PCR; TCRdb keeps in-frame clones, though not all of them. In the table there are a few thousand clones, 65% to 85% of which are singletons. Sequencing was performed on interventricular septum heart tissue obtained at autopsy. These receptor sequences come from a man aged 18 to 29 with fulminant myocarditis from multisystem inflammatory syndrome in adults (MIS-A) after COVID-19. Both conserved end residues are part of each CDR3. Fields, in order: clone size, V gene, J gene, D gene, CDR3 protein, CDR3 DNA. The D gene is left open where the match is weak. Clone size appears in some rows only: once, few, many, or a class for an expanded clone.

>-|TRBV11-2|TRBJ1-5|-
CASSEKGATQHF
TGTGCCAGCAGCGAGAAGGGCGCTACCCAGCATTTT
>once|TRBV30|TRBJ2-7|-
CAWTRDGYEQYF
TGTGCCTGGACACGGGACGGCTACGAGCAGTACTTC
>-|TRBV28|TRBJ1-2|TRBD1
CASSRDRWYGYTF
TGTGCCAGCAGTAGGGACAGGTGGTATGGCTACACCTTC
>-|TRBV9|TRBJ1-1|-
CASSVERGGDTEAFF
TGTGCCAGCAGCGTAGAGCGGGGGGGGGATACTGAAGCTTTCTTT
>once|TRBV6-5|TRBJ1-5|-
CASSSTGYQPQHF
TGTGCCAGCAGTTCGACAGGTTATCAGCCCCAGCATTTT
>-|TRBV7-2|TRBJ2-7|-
CASSFMGVGSDEQYF
TGTGCCAGCAGCTTTATGGGAGTAGGTTCGGACGAGCAGTACTTC
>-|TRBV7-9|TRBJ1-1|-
CASSVRQSVNRNTEAFF
TGTGCCAGCAGCGTACGACAAAGCGTGAATCGTAACACTGAAGCTTTCTTT
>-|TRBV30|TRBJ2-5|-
CAWNNGRETQYF
TGTGCCTGGAATAACGGGCGCGAGACCCAGTACTTC
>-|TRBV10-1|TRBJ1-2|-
CASANGGPLSRNYGYTF
TGCGCCAGTGCCAACGGGGGGCCTCTTTCCCGTAACTATGGCTACACCTTC
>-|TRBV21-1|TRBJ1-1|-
CANRRGPGTEAFF
TGTGCCAACCGCAGGGGGCCGGGCACTGAAGCTTTCTTT
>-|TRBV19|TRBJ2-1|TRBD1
CASSIERTGNEQFF
TGTGCCAGTAGTATAGAGAGGACAGGGAATGAGCAGTTCTTC
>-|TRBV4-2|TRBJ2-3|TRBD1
CASSQLHGQGADTQYF
TGTGCCAGCAGCCAACTCCATGGACAGGGGGCAGATACGCAGTATTTT
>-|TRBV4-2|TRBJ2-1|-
CASSQVRYGGEQFF
TGTGCCAGCAGCCAAGTTAGGTATGGAGGTGAGCAGTTCTTC
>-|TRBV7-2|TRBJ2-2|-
CASSLAWGALNTGELFF
TGTGCCAGCAGCTTAGCGTGGGGGGCGCTTAACACCGGGGAGCTGTTTTTT
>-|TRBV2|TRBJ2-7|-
CASQGGAYEQYF
TGTGCCAGCCAAGGGGGGGCCTACGAGCAGTACTTC
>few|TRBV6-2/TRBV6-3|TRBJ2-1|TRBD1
CASSPGQGADEQFF
TGTGCCAGCAGTCCGGGACAGGGGGCGGATGAGCAGTTCTTC
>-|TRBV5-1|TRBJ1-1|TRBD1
CASSWGTGPTEAFF
TGCGCCAGCAGCTGGGGGACAGGGCCCACTGAAGCTTTCTTT
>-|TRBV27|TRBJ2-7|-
CASSLTAVGGQNVYEQYF
TGTGCCAGCAGTTTAACAGCCGTTGGGGGTCAAAATGTCTACGAGCAGTACTTC
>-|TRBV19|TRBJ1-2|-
CASSGSLKLVYGYTF
TGTGCCAGTAGTGGTAGTCTGAAGTTGGTCTATGGCTACACCTTC
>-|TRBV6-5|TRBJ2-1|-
CASRLYTYNEQFF
TGTGCCAGCAGGCTTTATACCTACAATGAGCAGTTCTTC
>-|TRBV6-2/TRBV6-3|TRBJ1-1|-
CTSSYSRGLVNTEAFF
TGTACCAGCAGTTATTCTCGGGGCTTGGTGAACACTGAAGCTTTCTTT
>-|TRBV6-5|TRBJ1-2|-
CASRRDRNYGYTF
TGTGCCAGCAGACGGGACCGAAACTATGGCTACACCTTC
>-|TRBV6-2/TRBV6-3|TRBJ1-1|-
CASSLSPWSIEAFF
TGTGCCAGCAGTTTATCTCCCTGGTCGATTGAAGCTTTCTTT
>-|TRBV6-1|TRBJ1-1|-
CASSELGGRGSTEAFF
TGTGCCAGCAGTGAACTCGGGGGACGGGGGAGCACTGAAGCTTTCTTT
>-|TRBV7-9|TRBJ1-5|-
CASSFGQGLQPQHF
TGTGCCAGCAGCTTTGGTCAGGGGCTTCAGCCCCAGCATTTT
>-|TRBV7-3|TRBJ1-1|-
CASSLMGSAGNTEAFF
TGTGCCAGCAGCTTAATGGGGTCAGCCGGAAACACTGAAGCTTTCTTT
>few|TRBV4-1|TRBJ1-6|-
CASSQDRRVPPLHF
TGCGCCAGCAGCCAAGATAGGCGGGTTCCACCCCTCCACTTT
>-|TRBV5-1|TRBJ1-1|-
CASSLAAQGNTEAFF
TGCGCCAGCAGCTTGGCCGCGCAGGGGAACACTGAAGCTTTCTTT
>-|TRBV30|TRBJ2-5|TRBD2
CAWSTLPPGGWVETQYF
TGTGCCTGGAGTACCCTTCCCCCGGGAGGGTGGGTGGAGACCCAGTACTTC
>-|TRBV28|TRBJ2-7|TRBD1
CASRPGQFYEQYF
TGTGCCAGCAGACCGGGACAGTTCTACGAGCAGTACTTC
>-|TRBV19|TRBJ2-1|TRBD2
CASSPRTSGSPYNEQFF
TGTGCCAGTAGTCCTCGGACTAGCGGGAGTCCCTACAATGAGCAGTTCTTC
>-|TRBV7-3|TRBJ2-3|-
CASSPRRNTDTQYF
TGTGCCAGCAGCCCGAGGAGAAACACAGATACGCAGTATTTT
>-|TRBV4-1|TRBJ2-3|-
CASSQDGRGADTQYF
TGCGCCAGCAGCCAAGATGGAAGGGGCGCAGATACGCAGTATTTT
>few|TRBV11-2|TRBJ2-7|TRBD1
CASSPGGTGTYEQYF
TGTGCCAGCAGCCCAGGGGGGACAGGCACCTACGAGCAGTACTTC
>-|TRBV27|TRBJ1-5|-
CASSLQGTGQPQHF
TGTGCCAGCAGTTTACAGGGTACGGGTCAGCCCCAGCATTTT
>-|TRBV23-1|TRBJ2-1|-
CASSHAEGEKFF
TGCGCCAGCAGTCACGCAGAGGGCGAGAAGTTCTTC
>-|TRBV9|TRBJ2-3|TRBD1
CASSSRQGRTDTQYF
TGTGCCAGCAGCTCCCGACAGGGGAGGACAGATACGCAGTATTTT
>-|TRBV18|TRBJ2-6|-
CASWDGMAVGANVLTF
TGTGCCAGCTGGGACGGTATGGCAGTGGGGGCCAACGTCCTGACTTTC
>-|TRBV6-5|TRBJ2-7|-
CASPTAYEQYF
TGTGCCAGCCCGACGGCCTACGAGCAGTACTTC
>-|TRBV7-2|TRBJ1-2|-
CASSFVEYRYGYTF
TGTGCCAGCAGCTTCGTGGAATACCGCTATGGCTACACCTTC
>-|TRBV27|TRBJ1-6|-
CASSSGSPRSPLHF
TGTGCCAGCAGTTCGGGATCGCCGAGGTCACCCCTCCACTTT
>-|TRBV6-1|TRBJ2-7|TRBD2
CASSEGTSGSYEQYF
TGTGCCAGCAGTGAAGGGACTAGCGGGAGTTACGAGCAGTACTTC
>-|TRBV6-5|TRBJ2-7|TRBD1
CASSLRTGGYEQYF
TGTGCCAGCAGTCTCCGGACAGGGGGATACGAGCAGTACTTC
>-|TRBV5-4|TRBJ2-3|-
CASSPSLGLSTDTQYF
TGTGCCAGCAGCCCTAGTCTAGGACTCAGCACAGATACGCAGTATTTT
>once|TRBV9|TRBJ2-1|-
CASNRKTYNEQFF
TGTGCCAGCAACAGAAAGACCTACAATGAGCAGTTCTTC
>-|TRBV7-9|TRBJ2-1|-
CASSFRRGGSSYNEQFF
TGTGCCAGCAGCTTTCGAAGGGGCGGAAGCTCCTACAATGAGCAGTTCTTC
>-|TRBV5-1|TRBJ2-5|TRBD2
CASSLARLAGASYQETQYF
TGCGCCAGCAGCTTGGCTAGGCTAGCGGGGGCCTCGTACCAAGAGACCCAGTACTTC